This T cell receptor beta chain was observed in a study of T cells in localized non-small cell lung cancer. This clone turned up a few times. Its antigen is unknown. Study outcomes and limitations: In adjacent lung appeared a median 57 of the top 100 tumor clones. Uninvolved adjacent lung showed the highest T cell clonality, exceeding tumor. Heterogeneity remains possible, as sequencing covered one tumor region only.

The germline V and J ends were trimmed by 2 bases and 4 bases, with 6 bases remaining between them. Germline loops: CDR1 SEHNR, CDR2 FQNEAQ (reference sequence). The CDR3 runs to 13 residues. The repertoire was sequenced with immunoSEQ multiplex PCR; TCRdb's copy has only in-frame clones and lacks some. This sample carries approximately 30,000 clones, 70% to 90% of them seen once, and the ten largest clones take 2.8%. The V gene is TRBV7-9, the J gene TRBJ1-5; no reliable D call. The clonotype comes from a woman aged 18 to 55 with stage I lung adenocarcinoma. The sequencing here drew on peripheral blood, taken before any cancer treatment. In nucleotides, the CDR3 is TGTGCCAGCAGCTTAAGTAGTAATCAGCCCCAGCATTTT. Translated, it gives CASSLSSNQPQHF.